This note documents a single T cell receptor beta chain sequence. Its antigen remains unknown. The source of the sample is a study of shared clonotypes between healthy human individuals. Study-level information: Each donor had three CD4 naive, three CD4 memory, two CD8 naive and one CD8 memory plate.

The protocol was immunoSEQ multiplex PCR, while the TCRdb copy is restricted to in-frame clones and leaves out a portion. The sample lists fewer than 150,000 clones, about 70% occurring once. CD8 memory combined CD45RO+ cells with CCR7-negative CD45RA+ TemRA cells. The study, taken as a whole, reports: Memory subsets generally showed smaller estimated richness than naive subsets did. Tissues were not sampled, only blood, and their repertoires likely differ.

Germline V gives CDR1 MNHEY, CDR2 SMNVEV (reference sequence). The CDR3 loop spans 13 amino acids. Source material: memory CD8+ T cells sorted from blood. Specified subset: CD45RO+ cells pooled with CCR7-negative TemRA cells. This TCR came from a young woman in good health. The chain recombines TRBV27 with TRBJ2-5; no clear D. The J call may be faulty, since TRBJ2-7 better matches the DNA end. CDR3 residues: CASSLGQFNEQYF. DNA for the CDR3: TGTGCCAGCAGTTTAGGGCAGTTTAACGAGCAGTACTTC.